This record looks at one TCR beta chain sequence and its context. The CDR3 spans 13 residues. Germline lookup yields CDR1 SGHTA and CDR2 FQGNSA. Trimming took 4 bases from V and 4 from J, leaving 8 bases between them. This sample was taken from a study of cytomegalovirus exposure and HLA in healthy donors. This table comes from immunoSEQ multiplex PCR, and its TCRdb copy is limited to in-frame clones, with some not included. This sample has under 200,000 clones, with 90% to 97% found just once. The origin of this receptor is a woman between 18 and 29 years old in good health and CMV-seronegative. Material: PBMCs. This chain uses TRBV7-2 with TRBJ2-1; D call uncertain. The CDR3 region is CASSSPGYNEQFF. Here the CDR3 DNA reads TGTGCCAGCAGCTCCCCCGGTTACAATGAGCAGTTCTTC.